This T cell receptor beta chain stems from a study of T cells in localized non-small cell lung cancer. The assay was immunoSEQ multiplex PCR, and TCRdb's table has in-frame clones only and misses some. Of around 15,000 clones listed, 85% to 90% are singletons. Notes on this clone: Its antigen is not known.

Study observations and caveats: Heterogeneity is still possible, as just one tumor region was sequenced. Longer overall survival was associated with a higher density of T cells in the blood.

CDR3 size: 13 residues. The ends were cut back, 6 bases at V and 6 bases at J, with 11 bases in the middle. Germline values: CDR1 MNHNS, CDR2 SASEGT. Source: peripheral blood mononuclear cells, taken before any cancer treatment. The chain recombines TRBV6-1 with TRBJ2-2; D is undetermined. This TCR derives from a woman between 40 and 69 years old with stage III lung adenocarcinoma. The CDR3, as DNA: TGTGCCAGCAGGATGACAAGCGCCGGGGAGCTGTTTTTT. It encodes CASRMTSAGELFF.